The 14 T cell receptor beta chains below were found in one sample sequenced in a study of blood T cell repertoires in COVID-19. Data came from immunoSEQ multiplex PCR; TCRdb stores just in-frame clones and leaves some out. In the table there are 80,000 to 100,000 clones, 80% of which are singletons. The sample comprised peripheral blood. Receptors originate from an older woman with acute or convalescent COVID-19.

The rearrangement uses TRBV2 and TRBJ2-7; D perhaps matches TRBD2 (5 bases). This CDR3 contains 13 residues. Looked up from germline, CDR1 is SNHLY and CDR2 is FYNNEI. The germline V and J ends were trimmed by 6 bases and 2 bases, with 11 bases remaining between them. The CDR3 sequence: CASSLADTYEQYF. The CDR3 coding sequence is TGTGCCAGCAGCCTAGCCGATACCTACGAGCAGTACTTC. The full variable domain, completed using reference TRBV2 and TRBJ2-7, is EPEVTQTPSHQVTQMGQEVILRCVPISNHLYFYWYRQILGQKVEFLVSFYNNEISEKSEIFDDQFSVERPDGSNFTLKIRSTKLEDSAMYFCASSLADTYEQYFGPGTRLTVT.

The chain couples TRBV5-6 to TRBJ2-3; TRBD2 matches 13 bases. The V segment lost 4 bases and the J segment 8 bases; nucleotides outside the gene matches: 4. The CDR3 runs to 14 residues. Germline CDR1 and CDR2: SGHDT and YYEEEE. CDR3 in DNA: TGTGCCAGCAGCGCCGGACTAGCGGGGGTTACGCAGTATTTT. Translating it yields CASSAGLAGVTQYF.

This clone was found a few times. This chain joins TRBV19 and TRBJ1-5, with 7 bases aligning to TRBD1. CDR3 length equals 15 residues. Germline assignment: CDR1 LNHDA and CDR2 SQIVND (reference sequence). After removal of 5 bases from V and 4 bases from J, the junction contained 8 bases not matched to a gene. In DNA, the CDR3 is TGTGCCAGTAGTTTCCTCGGGACAGCTAATCAGCCCCAGCATTTT. Its translation: CASSFLGTANQPQHF.

V and J are TRBV4-1 and TRBJ1-2; tentatively, D is TRBD1 (6 bases). With 3 bases removed from V and 7 bases from J, the gap between germline ends came to 12 bases. In germline, CDR1 is MGHRA, CDR2 YSYEKL. This CDR3 spans 13 amino acids. The CDR3 region has the DNA TGCGCCAGCAGCCACCCAGGACAGTTTGGCTACACCTTC. This gives the protein CASSHPGQFGYTF.

This chain connects TRBV5-1 to TRBJ2-1; 11 nucleotides agree with TRBD2. With V trimmed by 4 bases and J by 4 bases, 4 bases remained unmatched. The CDR3 contains 15 residues. CDR1 is SGHRS, CDR2 YFSETQ, per germline. The CDR3 DNA sequence: TGCGCCAGCAGCGACGGGACTAGCGGATACAATGAGCAGTTCTTC. Translating it yields CASSDGTSGYNEQFF.

This clone was detected a few times. The genes are TRBV24-1 and TRBJ2-1; a possible D gene is TRBD2 (5 bases). The CDR3 sequence is 15 residues long. Per germline, CDR1 KGHDR and CDR2 SFDVKD. V dropped 3 bases and J dropped 7 bases, with 15 bases sitting between them. The CDR3 spells CATSDPGPGMNEQFF. The DNA of the CDR3 is TGTGCCACCAGTGATCCGGGCCCGGGGATGAATGAGCAGTTCTTC.

This chain joins TRBV11-2 and TRBJ2-1; TRBD2 matches 12 bases. Germline loops: CDR1 SGHAT, CDR2 FQNNGV. With 0 bases clipped from V and 8 bases from J, the junction kept 2 bases outside the gene matches. The CDR3 is 15 amino acids. The CDR3 nucleotides are TGTGCCAGCAGCTTAGAGACTAGCGGGGGTTATGAGCAGTTCTTC. The encoded protein is CASSLETSGGYEQFF.

The CDR3 sequence: CASSLSRTGGPGELFF. In nucleotides, the CDR3 is TGTGCCAGCAGTTTATCGCGGACAGGGGGACCCGGGGAGCTGTTTTTT. V gene TRBV27 combines with J gene TRBJ2-2, with 10 bases that match TRBD1. The CDR3 spans 16 residues. CDR1 is MNHEY and CDR2 is SMNVEV in the germline V gene (reference sequence). Trimming took 0 bases from V and 6 from J; bases not matched to a gene: 4.

This chain joins TRBV27 and TRBJ1-4; a possible D gene is TRBD1 (6 bases). Per the germline V gene, CDR1 is MNHEY and CDR2 is SMNVEV (reference sequence). The CDR3 spans 16 residues. The ends were cut back, 6 bases at V and 0 bases at J, with 14 bases in the middle. The CDR3 is CASRDMTGTTNEKLFF. CDR3 DNA sequence: TGTGCCAGCAGAGATATGACAGGAACAACTAATGAAAAACTGTTTTTT.

The V and J genes are TRBV7-8 and TRBJ1-2; D gene unclear. The germline CDR1 and CDR2 sequences are SGHVS and FQNEAQ. The CDR3 covers 14 residues. Trimming cost V 5 bases and J 7 bases, with 17 bases left between them. The CDR3 loop reads CASSPHDPGVGYTF. CDR3 bases: TGTGCCAGCAGCCCTCACGACCCCGGGGTTGGCTACACCTTC.

This rearrangement joins TRBV11-2 to TRBJ2-7; 7 bases align to TRBD1. V dropped 3 bases and J dropped 3; count of bases not matched to a gene: 2. Germline V gives CDR1 SGHAT, CDR2 FQNNGV. The CDR3 sequence is 13 residues long. The CDR3 region is CASSLGQNYEQYF. The DNA of the CDR3 is TGTGCCAGCAGCTTGGGACAGAACTACGAGCAGTACTTC.

This rearrangement joins TRBV18 to TRBJ1-5, with a tentative D call TRBD1 (5 bases). V lost 3 bases, J lost 6 bases, and 12 bases lay in between. The length of the CDR3 is 14 residues. Germline V lookup: CDR1 KGHSH, CDR2 LQKENI. CDR3 region: CASSPMEGSQPQHF. In DNA, the CDR3 is TGTGCCAGCTCACCGATGGAGGGGAGTCAGCCCCAGCATTTT.

J is TRBJ2-2 and V is TRBV5-4, with D perhaps matching TRBD2 (6 bases). V dropped 4 bases and J dropped 1 base, with 11 bases sitting between them. From germline, CDR1 is SGHNT and CDR2 YYREEE (reference sequence). The CDR3 has 15 residues. CDR3 DNA: TGTGCCAGCAGCCTGAGCGGGCGGAACACCGGGGAGCTGTTTTTT. Protein product: CASSLSGRNTGELFF.

This rearrangement joins TRBV7-2 to TRBJ1-2; D may be TRBD1 (5 bases). The CDR3 spans 13 residues. The germline V gene encodes CDR1 SGHTA and CDR2 FQGNSA. Trimming removed 3 bases from V and 4 bases from J, with 9 bases in between. CDR3 bases: TGTGCCAGCAGCTTGGGACTTTCCTATGGCTACACCTTC. Its translation is CASSLGLSYGYTF.